Below are 13 T cell receptor beta chains sequenced from a single sample in a study of blood T cell repertoires in COVID-19 (dated by TCRdb to about 2020). The protocol used for the library was the immunoSEQ multiplex PCR assay. Here the immuneACCESS table is served through TCRdb, limited to in-frame sequences with V and J called. Missing clones are a known gap in these copies; in checked studies unresolved V genes cover under half, and the rest lacks a known reason. Within this sample are around 59,000 clones, with roughly four fifths of them counted one time only. 8.5% to 10% of the sample is taken by the ten largest. Sequenced sample: peripheral blood. All receptors come from a human donor in a cohort sampled during active COVID-19.

The chain is built from TRBV7-8 and TRBJ1-3, with D unclear. V was trimmed by 4 bases and J by 1 base, leaving 8 bases between them. Germline assignment: CDR1 SGHVS and CDR2 FQNEAQ. The CDR3 runs 14 residues. CDR3 region: CASSSRGSGNTIYF. The DNA of the CDR3 is TGTGCCAGCAGCTCCCGGGGTTCTGGAAACACCATATATTTT.

J is TRBJ2-5 and V is TRBV25-1; D is possibly TRBD1 (6 bases). Deletions cut 2 bases from V and 5 bases from J, with 12 bases between. The CDR3 totals 14 residues. Germline loops: CDR1 MGHDK, CDR2 SYGVNS. CDR3 nucleotides: TGTGCCAGCAGTGAACAGGGGAGTTTTGAGACCCAGTACTTC. Its protein product is CASSEQGSFETQYF.

Only a few counts were recorded for this clone. V usage is TRBV28 and J usage is TRBJ1-2, with D unclear. Trimming removed 3 bases at V and 6 bases at J, with 11 bases between. Germline V gene lookup returns CDR1 MDHEN and CDR2 SYDVKM. The CDR3 has 13 residues. The CDR3 sequence is CASSFTGRHGYTF. CDR3 sequence (DNA): TGTGCCAGCAGTTTCACGGGGAGGCATGGCTACACCTTC.

This clone came up a few times. The chain has TRBV5-4 and TRBJ2-2, with 11 bases identical to TRBD1. The CDR3 runs to 15 residues. CDR1 SGHNT and CDR2 YYREEE come from the germline V gene (reference sequence). With 1 base clipped from V and 5 bases from J, the junction kept 1 base outside the gene matches. CDR3 sequence: CASSLWDRGTGELFF. In nucleotides, the CDR3 is TGTGCCAGCAGCTTGTGGGACAGGGGGACCGGGGAGCTGTTTTTT.

The CDR3 DNA reads as TGTGCCAGCAGCGAACCGGGACTTGAAGCTTTCTTT. Its protein product is CASSEPGLEAFF. The V gene is TRBV7-9, the J gene TRBJ1-1; D possibly corresponds to TRBD1 (5 bases). The V gene's germline CDR1 is SEHNR and CDR2 FQNEAQ (reference sequence). Trimming took 5 bases from V and 7 from J, leaving 11 bases between them. CDR3 length: 12 amino acids.

The rearrangement uses TRBV23-1 and TRBJ1-2; unclear D gene. TRBV23-1 has ORF status, its function being uncertain. V was clipped by 6 bases and J by 8 bases, with 19 bases between them. The length of the CDR3 is 14 residues. CDR3 DNA: TGCGCCAGCAGCCTTACACTGGAGTCTATGGGCTACACCTTC. Protein sequence: CASSLTLESMGYTF.

CDR3 sequence: CASSQDSSASSYEQYF. DNA for the CDR3: TGTGCCAGCAGCCAAGATAGCTCCGCGAGCTCCTACGAGCAGTACTTC. V usage is TRBV4-2 and J usage is TRBJ2-7; D call uncertain. The CDR3 length is 16 residues. Germline V gives CDR1 LGHNA, CDR2 YNFKEQ. The germline V and J ends were trimmed by 0 bases and 0 bases, with 12 bases remaining between them.

This sequence joins TRBV2 and TRBJ2-3; 8 bases match TRBD2. The CDR3 is 19 amino acids. Germline trimming cut 6 bases from V and 3 bases from J; bases unmatched to any gene: 20. Per germline, CDR1 SNHLY and CDR2 FYNNEI. CDR3: CASRWATGNSGMFTDTQYF. In nucleotides, the CDR3 is TGTGCCAGCAGATGGGCAACAGGGAATAGCGGGATGTTTACAGATACGCAGTATTTT.

V usage is TRBV6-2 or TRBV6-3 and J usage is TRBJ1-1; the match to TRBD1 covers 10 bases. The germline CDR1 and CDR2 sequences are MNHEY and SVGEGT. This CDR3 is built from 16 residues. J gave up 5 bases and V 6 bases, and 12 bases lay outside the gene matches. For the CDR3, the DNA is TGTGCCAGCAGCTCCGCCATGGGACAGGGGAGGACTGAAGCTTTCTTT. Its protein product is CASSSAMGQGRTEAFF.

This clone was observed a few times. This sequence joins TRBV4-2 and TRBJ2-7; 14 nucleotides align to TRBD2. The CDR3 loop spans 17 amino acids. The V segment lost 2 bases and the J segment 5 bases; nucleotides outside the gene matches: 8. Germline CDR1 reads LGHNA; CDR2 reads YNFKEQ. The CDR3 bases are TGTGCCAGCAGCCAACTCGCCGGGACTAGCGGGAGAAACGAGCAGTACTTC. As protein: CASSQLAGTSGRNEQYF.

This chain uses TRBV28 with TRBJ1-1; possibly TRBD1 for D (5 bases). This CDR3 has 14 amino acids. Germline V CDR1 and CDR2: MDHEN, SYDVKM. V lost 2 bases to trimming and J lost 7 bases, with 14 bases between them. The DNA of the CDR3 is TGTGCCAGCAGTTTAGGGGCCGGGGGTTTTGAAGCTTTCTTT. This translates into CASSLGAGGFEAFF.

This chain joins TRBV3-1 (or the pseudogene TRBV3-2) and TRBJ2-5; 13 bases fit TRBD2. Looked up from germline, CDR1 is LGHDT and CDR2 is YNNKEL (reference sequence). V dropped 1 base and J dropped 6; count of bases not matched to a gene: 8. The CDR3 loop spans 17 amino acids. The CDR3 spells CASSQGTSGRFRKTQYF. Here the CDR3 DNA reads TGTGCCAGCAGCCAAGGGACTAGCGGGAGATTCCGTAAGACCCAGTACTTC.

The chain recombines TRBV28 with TRBJ1-6, with a possible D match to TRBD1 (6 bases). The CDR3 is 15 amino acids. With 6 bases removed from V and 10 bases from J, the gap between germline ends came to 19 bases. The germline V gene encodes CDR1 MDHEN and CDR2 SYDVKM. The CDR3, as DNA: TGTGCCAGCAGGTACAACAGGGTAGGAGGATCACCCCTCCACTTT. The encoded protein is CASRYNRVGGSPLHF.